This is a list of T cell receptor beta chains from one sample in a study of cytomegalovirus exposure and HLA in healthy donors. Profiling relied on immunoSEQ multiplex PCR, and the TCRdb table lists in-frame clones only, not all of them. The data contain approximately 120,000 clones, 70% to 85% of them seen just once; the ten biggest clones take up 10% to 11%. The sequencing sample was made of PBMCs. The receptors shown here come from a man aged 40-50 years in good health and CMV-seropositive. Both conserved end residues are part of each CDR3. A D gene is named only where the DNA matches it firmly. Rows may omit the clone size; those that give it use once, few, many or a size class.

-,TRBV2,few,TRBJ2-7,CAGRSDSYEQYF,TGTGCCGGCCGGAGCGACTCCTACGAGCAGTACTTC
TRBD1,TRBV7-9,-,TRBJ2-7,CASRKQGASYEQYF,TGTGCCAGCAGGAAACAGGGGGCTTCGTACGAGCAGTACTTC
TRBD1,TRBV4-3,-,TRBJ1-3,CASSRGTGVSVSGNTIYF,TGCGCCAGCAGCCGGGGGACAGGGGTGTCCGTGTCTGGAAACACCATATATTTT
TRBD1,TRBV5-1,-,TRBJ1-3,CASSFTGDPSSGNTIYF,TGCGCCAGCAGCTTCACAGGGGACCCGAGCTCTGGAAACACCATATATTTT
-,TRBV5-1,-,TRBJ2-3,CASSSMDIFTDTQYF,TGCGCCAGCAGCTCAATGGACATCTTCACAGATACGCAGTATTTT
TRBD1,TRBV7-2,-,TRBJ1-1,CASSGTVMNTEAFF,TGTGCCAGCAGTGGGACAGTCATGAACACTGAAGCTTTCTTT
-,TRBV19,-,TRBJ1-5,CASSMGQRNQPQHF,TGTGCCAGTAGTATGGGGCAGCGCAATCAGCCCCAGCATTTT
TRBD2,TRBV4-1,few,TRBJ2-7,CASSQTSGVGEQYF,TGCGCCAGCAGCCAGACTAGCGGGGTAGGCGAGCAGTACTTC
-,TRBV21-1,-,TRBJ1-5,CASSKRNGGGNQPQHF,TGTGCCAGCAGCAAAAGGAACGGAGGAGGCAATCAGCCCCAGCATTTT
TRBD1,TRBV5-4,-,TRBJ1-2,CASSLPDRLNYGYTF,TGTGCCAGCAGCTTGCCGGACAGGTTGAACTATGGCTACACCTTC
TRBD1,TRBV28,-,TRBJ2-7,CASTLGGQGYEQYF,TGTGCCAGCACCCTCGGGGGACAGGGCTACGAGCAGTACTTC
TRBD1,TRBV5-1,-,TRBJ1-6,CASSTAGGGSPLHF,TGCGCCAGCAGCACTGCAGGGGGCGGTTCACCCCTCCACTTT
TRBD2,TRBV5-1,-,TRBJ2-7,CASSLEGGGSSYEQYF,TGCGCCAGCAGCTTGGAGGGCGGGGGTAGCTCCTACGAGCAGTACTTC
TRBD1,TRBV4-3,-,TRBJ1-5,CASSQDRGSSQPQHF,TGCGCCAGCAGCCAAGACAGGGGGTCCAGTCAGCCCCAGCATTTT
TRBD1,TRBV14,-,TRBJ2-5,CASSQERTGVRETQYF,TGTGCCAGCAGCCAAGAGCGGACAGGGGTGAGAGAGACCCAGTACTTC
TRBD2,TRBV7-2,once,TRBJ2-5,CASSQRLAGGPETQYF,TGTGCCAGCAGCCAAAGGCTAGCGGGGGGCCCGGAGACCCAGTACTTC
-,TRBV28,-,TRBJ2-7,CASSSRIEQYF,TGTGCCAGCAGCTCCCGTATCGAGCAGTACTTC
TRBD1,TRBV28,-,TRBJ1-5,CASRHHRQGAGQPQHF,TGTGCCAGCAGACACCATAGACAGGGGGCAGGTCAGCCCCAGCATTTT
TRBD1,TRBV11-3,-,TRBJ1-2,CASSLAGGYGYTF,TGTGCCAGCAGCTTAGCAGGGGGGTATGGCTACACCTTC
-,TRBV19,few,TRBJ2-7,CASSISGMAPYEQYF,TGTGCCAGTAGTATCAGCGGTATGGCACCCTACGAGCAGTACTTC
-,TRBV19,-,TRBJ2-1,CASSSQGITNEQFF,TGTGCCAGTAGTTCCCAGGGGATTACGAATGAGCAGTTCTTC
-,TRBV28,-,TRBJ2-6,CASRTHSGANVLTF,TGTGCCAGCAGAACTCACTCTGGGGCCAACGTCCTGACTTTC
-,TRBV4-1,-,TRBJ1-3,CASSQGQEGSGNTIYF,TGCGCCAGCAGCCAAGGACAAGAGGGCTCTGGAAACACCATATATTTT
-,TRBV6-1,-,TRBJ1-2,CASSEFGGYTF,TGTGCCAGCAGTGAATTCGGGGGCTACACCTTC
TRBD1,TRBV7-9,-,TRBJ2-2,CASGGQGSGELFF,TGTGCCAGCGGGGGACAGGGATCCGGGGAGCTGTTTTTT
-,TRBV6-6,-,TRBJ1-4,CASSDTGKLGEKLFF,TGTGCCAGCAGCGACACAGGGAAGCTTGGTGAAAAACTGTTTTTT
TRBD1,TRBV5-1,-,TRBJ2-5,CASSLGWTGEIQETQYF,TGCGCCAGCAGCTTGGGGTGGACAGGGGAAATCCAAGAGACCCAGTACTTC
-,TRBV18,once,TRBJ2-5,CASSIRQGKETQYF,TGTGCCAGCTCGATTAGGCAGGGAAAAGAGACCCAGTACTTC
-,TRBV14,few,TRBJ1-1,CASSEGLRTGMNTEAFF,TGTGCCAGCAGCGAGGGACTCCGCACCGGGATGAACACTGAAGCTTTCTTT
-,TRBV4-3,-,TRBJ2-6,CASSQADAGTSGANVLTF,TGCGCCAGCAGCCAAGCGGACGCGGGTACCTCTGGGGCCAACGTCCTGACTTTC
-,TRBV7-2,-,TRBJ1-3,CASSLFDRPFSGNTIYF,TGTGCCAGCAGCTTATTCGACAGACCATTCTCTGGAAACACCATATATTTT
TRBD1,TRBV7-9,few,TRBJ2-7,CASSETGDEQYF,TGTGCCAGCAGCGAGACAGGGGACGAGCAGTACTTC
-,TRBV6-6,-,TRBJ2-7,CASSSPGYEQYF,TGTGCCAGCAGTTCGCCAGGGTACGAGCAGTACTTC